The sequence of this TCR beta chain was determined in a study of cytomegalovirus exposure and HLA in healthy donors. Points from the study as a whole: Sequencing artifact likely explains a cluster of highly shared sequence variants. On later analysis, the bulk of CMV-associated TCR beta chains appeared to be HLA-restricted.

The PCR made use of 60 Vbeta and 13 Jbeta primers. Sequenced by immunoSEQ multiplex PCR; TCRdb stores in-frame clones only, minus some. The sample includes around 100,000 clones. In regard to this clone: Its antigen is unidentified.

The sample taken for sequencing was PBMCs. The sequence came from a man aged 35 to 55 in good health and CMV-seronegative.

The CDR3 sequence is CASSPVLAVANEQFF. The DNA for the CDR3 is TGTGCCAGCTCACCGGTACTAGCGGTGGCCAATGAGCAGTTCTTC. The gene calls are TRBV18 and TRBJ2-1; 8 bases are shared with TRBD2. The V gene end was trimmed by 3 bases and the J gene end by 6 bases; junction bases not matched to a gene: 7. The CDR3 is 15 amino acids. The germline V gene has CDR1 KGHSH and CDR2 LQKENI. The complete variable domain, with remaining parts taken from reference TRBV18 and TRBJ2-1, reads NAGVMQNPRHLVRRRGQEARLRCSPMKGHSHVYWYRQLPEEGLKFMVYLQKENIIDESGMPKERFSAEFPKEGPSILRIQQVVRGDSAAYFCASSPVLAVANEQFFGPGTRLTVL.